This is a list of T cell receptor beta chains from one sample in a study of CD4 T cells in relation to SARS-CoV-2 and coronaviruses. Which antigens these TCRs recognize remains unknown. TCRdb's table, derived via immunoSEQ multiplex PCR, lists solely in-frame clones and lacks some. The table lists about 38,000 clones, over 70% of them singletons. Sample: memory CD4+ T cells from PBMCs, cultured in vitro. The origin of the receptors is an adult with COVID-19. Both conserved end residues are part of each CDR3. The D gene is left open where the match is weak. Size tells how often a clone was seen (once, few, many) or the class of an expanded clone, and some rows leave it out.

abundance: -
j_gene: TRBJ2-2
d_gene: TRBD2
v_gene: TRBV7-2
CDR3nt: TGTGCCAGCAGCCTCCTTGGCGGGCTAGCGGGGCATTTTACCGGGGAGCTGTTTTTT
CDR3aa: CASSLLGGLAGHFTGELFF

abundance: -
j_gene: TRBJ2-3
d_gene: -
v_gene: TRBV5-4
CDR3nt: TGTGCCAGCAGCTTGGATTCGGGTTTCACAGATACGCAGTATTTT
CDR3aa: CASSLDSGFTDTQYF

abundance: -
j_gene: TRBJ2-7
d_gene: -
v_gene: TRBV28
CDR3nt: TGTGCCAGCAGTAACCCGGAGGGACAGAAAGCCTCCTACGAGCAGTACTTC
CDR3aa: CASSNPEGQKASYEQYF

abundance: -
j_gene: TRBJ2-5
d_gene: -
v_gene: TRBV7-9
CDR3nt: TGTGCCAGCAGCAACACAGGAAAAGAGACCCAGTACTTC
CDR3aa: CASSNTGKETQYF

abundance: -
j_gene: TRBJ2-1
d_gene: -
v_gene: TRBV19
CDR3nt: TGTGCCAGTAGTATAGACCGGGAGTCGAATAATGAGCAGTTCTTC
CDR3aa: CASSIDRESNNEQFF

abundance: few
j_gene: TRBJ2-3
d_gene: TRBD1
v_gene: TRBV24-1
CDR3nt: TGTGCCACCAGTGATTGGGGGACAGGGTGGTCAGATACGCAGTATTTT
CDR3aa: CATSDWGTGWSDTQYF

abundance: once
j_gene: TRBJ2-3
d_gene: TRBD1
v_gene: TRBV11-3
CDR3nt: TGTGCCAGCAGCTCCAAGAGGACAGGGGGAGATACGCAGTATTTT
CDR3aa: CASSSKRTGGDTQYF

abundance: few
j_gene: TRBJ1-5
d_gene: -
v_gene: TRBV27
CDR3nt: TGTGCCAGCAGTTCGGACAGTTTACAGCCCCAGCATTTT
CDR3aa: CASSSDSLQPQHF

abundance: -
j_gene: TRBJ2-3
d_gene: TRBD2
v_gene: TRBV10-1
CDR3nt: TGCGCCAGCAGTGAGAAGGTTAGCGGGATTGTAGATACGCAGTATTTT
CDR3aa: CASSEKVSGIVDTQYF

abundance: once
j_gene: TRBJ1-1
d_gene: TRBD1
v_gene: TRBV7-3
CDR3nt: TGTGCCAGCAGCCCCGGACAGGGGGAGTCTGAAGCTTTCTTT
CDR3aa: CASSPGQGESEAFF

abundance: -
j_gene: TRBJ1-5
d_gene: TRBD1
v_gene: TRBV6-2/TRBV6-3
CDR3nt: TGTGCCAGCAGCGCGGGACAGATTATTAGCAATCAGCCCCAGCATTTT
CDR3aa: CASSAGQIISNQPQHF

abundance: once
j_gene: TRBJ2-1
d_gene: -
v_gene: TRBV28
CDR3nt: TGTGCCAGCATGACCCCAGGGGGGGTTTCCTACAATGAGCAGTTCTTC
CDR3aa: CASMTPGGVSYNEQFF

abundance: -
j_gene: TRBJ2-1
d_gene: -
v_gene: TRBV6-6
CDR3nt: TGTGCCAGCAGTTACGGGCGGGGACGGTCGGATGAGCAGTTCTTC
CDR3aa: CASSYGRGRSDEQFF

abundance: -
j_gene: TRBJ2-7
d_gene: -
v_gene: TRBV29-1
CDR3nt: TGCAGCGTCGCCACTACTTGGACCGGTAGCTCCTACGAGCAGTACTTC
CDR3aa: CSVATTWTGSSYEQYF

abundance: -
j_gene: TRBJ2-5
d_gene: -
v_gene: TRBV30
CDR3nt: TGTGCCTGGAGTGGGGGTAGAGCGAGGGGGACCCAGTACTTC
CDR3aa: CAWSGGRARGTQYF

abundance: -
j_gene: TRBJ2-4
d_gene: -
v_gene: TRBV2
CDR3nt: TGTGCCAGCAGTGAGAGCACAGCCAAAAACATTCAGTACTTC
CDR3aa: CASSESTAKNIQYF

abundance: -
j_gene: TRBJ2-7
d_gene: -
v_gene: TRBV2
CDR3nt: TGTGCCAGCAGTCCAGCTAGCGCAAGCTCCTACGAGCAGTACTTC
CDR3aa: CASSPASASSYEQYF

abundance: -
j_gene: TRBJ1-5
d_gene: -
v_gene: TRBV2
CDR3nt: TGTGCCAGCAGTGACACGGGTGGCAATCAGCCCCAGCATTTT
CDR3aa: CASSDTGGNQPQHF

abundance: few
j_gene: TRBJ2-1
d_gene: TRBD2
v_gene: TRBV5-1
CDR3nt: TGCGCCAGCAGCTTGGCCCGGACTAGCGGGACTTACTACAATGAGCAGTTCTTC
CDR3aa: CASSLARTSGTYYNEQFF

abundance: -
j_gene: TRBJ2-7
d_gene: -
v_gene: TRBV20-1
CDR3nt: TGCAGTGCTAGTACACTACTAGAGGGTTCCCACGAGCAGTACTTC
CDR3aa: CSASTLLEGSHEQYF

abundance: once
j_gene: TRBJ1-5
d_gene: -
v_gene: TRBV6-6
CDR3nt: TGTGCCAGCAGTCCGACAAGAGGAGGCAATCAGCCCCAGCATTTT
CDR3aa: CASSPTRGGNQPQHF

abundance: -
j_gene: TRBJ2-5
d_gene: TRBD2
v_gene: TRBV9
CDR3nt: TGTGCCAGCAGCGTATCTAGCGGACAAGAGACCCAGTACTTC
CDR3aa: CASSVSSGQETQYF

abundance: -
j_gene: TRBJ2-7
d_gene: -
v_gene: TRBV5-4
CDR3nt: TGTGCCAGCAGCTTGATGGGGGGCCCCTACGAGCAGTACTTC
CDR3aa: CASSLMGGPYEQYF

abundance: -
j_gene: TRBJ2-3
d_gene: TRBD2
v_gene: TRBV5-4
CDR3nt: TGTGCCAGCACCTCGGGGGGGTTGTCAGATACGCAGTATTTT
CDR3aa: CASTSGGLSDTQYF

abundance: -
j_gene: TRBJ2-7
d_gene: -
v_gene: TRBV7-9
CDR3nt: TGTGCCAGCAGCCTCAGCGGACCGAGCTCCTACGAGCAGTACTTC
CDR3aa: CASSLSGPSSYEQYF

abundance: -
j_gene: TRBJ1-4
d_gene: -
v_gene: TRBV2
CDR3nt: TGTGCCAGCAGTTCAGGGTCTGAAAAACTGTTTTTT
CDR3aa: CASSSGSEKLFF

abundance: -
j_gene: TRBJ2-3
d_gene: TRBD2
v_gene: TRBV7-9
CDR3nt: TGTGCCAGCAGCTTGGGGCGGGGGACAGATACGCAGTATTTT
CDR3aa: CASSLGRGTDTQYF

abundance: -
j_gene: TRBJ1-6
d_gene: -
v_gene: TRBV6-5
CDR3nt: TGTGCCAGCGGCGGACACAGTAATTCACCCCTCCACTTT
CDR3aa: CASGGHSNSPLHF

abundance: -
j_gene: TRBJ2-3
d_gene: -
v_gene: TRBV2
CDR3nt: TGTGCCGCTAGGGGGTCAGATACGCAGTATTTT
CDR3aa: CAARGSDTQYF

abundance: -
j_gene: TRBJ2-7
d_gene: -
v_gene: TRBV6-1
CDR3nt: TGTGCCAGCAGTGATCCTTCCGATAACTACGAGCAGTACTTC
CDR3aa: CASSDPSDNYEQYF

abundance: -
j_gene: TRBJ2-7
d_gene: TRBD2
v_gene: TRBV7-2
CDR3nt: TGTGCCAGCAGCTTAGTTTTTGAGCGGGGCACCTACGAGCAGTACTTC
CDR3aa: CASSLVFERGTYEQYF

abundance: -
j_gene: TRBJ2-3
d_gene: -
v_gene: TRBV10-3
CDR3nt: TGTGCCATCAGTGAGACTAGCCAAAAACTAGATACGCAGTATTTT
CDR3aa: CAISETSQKLDTQYF